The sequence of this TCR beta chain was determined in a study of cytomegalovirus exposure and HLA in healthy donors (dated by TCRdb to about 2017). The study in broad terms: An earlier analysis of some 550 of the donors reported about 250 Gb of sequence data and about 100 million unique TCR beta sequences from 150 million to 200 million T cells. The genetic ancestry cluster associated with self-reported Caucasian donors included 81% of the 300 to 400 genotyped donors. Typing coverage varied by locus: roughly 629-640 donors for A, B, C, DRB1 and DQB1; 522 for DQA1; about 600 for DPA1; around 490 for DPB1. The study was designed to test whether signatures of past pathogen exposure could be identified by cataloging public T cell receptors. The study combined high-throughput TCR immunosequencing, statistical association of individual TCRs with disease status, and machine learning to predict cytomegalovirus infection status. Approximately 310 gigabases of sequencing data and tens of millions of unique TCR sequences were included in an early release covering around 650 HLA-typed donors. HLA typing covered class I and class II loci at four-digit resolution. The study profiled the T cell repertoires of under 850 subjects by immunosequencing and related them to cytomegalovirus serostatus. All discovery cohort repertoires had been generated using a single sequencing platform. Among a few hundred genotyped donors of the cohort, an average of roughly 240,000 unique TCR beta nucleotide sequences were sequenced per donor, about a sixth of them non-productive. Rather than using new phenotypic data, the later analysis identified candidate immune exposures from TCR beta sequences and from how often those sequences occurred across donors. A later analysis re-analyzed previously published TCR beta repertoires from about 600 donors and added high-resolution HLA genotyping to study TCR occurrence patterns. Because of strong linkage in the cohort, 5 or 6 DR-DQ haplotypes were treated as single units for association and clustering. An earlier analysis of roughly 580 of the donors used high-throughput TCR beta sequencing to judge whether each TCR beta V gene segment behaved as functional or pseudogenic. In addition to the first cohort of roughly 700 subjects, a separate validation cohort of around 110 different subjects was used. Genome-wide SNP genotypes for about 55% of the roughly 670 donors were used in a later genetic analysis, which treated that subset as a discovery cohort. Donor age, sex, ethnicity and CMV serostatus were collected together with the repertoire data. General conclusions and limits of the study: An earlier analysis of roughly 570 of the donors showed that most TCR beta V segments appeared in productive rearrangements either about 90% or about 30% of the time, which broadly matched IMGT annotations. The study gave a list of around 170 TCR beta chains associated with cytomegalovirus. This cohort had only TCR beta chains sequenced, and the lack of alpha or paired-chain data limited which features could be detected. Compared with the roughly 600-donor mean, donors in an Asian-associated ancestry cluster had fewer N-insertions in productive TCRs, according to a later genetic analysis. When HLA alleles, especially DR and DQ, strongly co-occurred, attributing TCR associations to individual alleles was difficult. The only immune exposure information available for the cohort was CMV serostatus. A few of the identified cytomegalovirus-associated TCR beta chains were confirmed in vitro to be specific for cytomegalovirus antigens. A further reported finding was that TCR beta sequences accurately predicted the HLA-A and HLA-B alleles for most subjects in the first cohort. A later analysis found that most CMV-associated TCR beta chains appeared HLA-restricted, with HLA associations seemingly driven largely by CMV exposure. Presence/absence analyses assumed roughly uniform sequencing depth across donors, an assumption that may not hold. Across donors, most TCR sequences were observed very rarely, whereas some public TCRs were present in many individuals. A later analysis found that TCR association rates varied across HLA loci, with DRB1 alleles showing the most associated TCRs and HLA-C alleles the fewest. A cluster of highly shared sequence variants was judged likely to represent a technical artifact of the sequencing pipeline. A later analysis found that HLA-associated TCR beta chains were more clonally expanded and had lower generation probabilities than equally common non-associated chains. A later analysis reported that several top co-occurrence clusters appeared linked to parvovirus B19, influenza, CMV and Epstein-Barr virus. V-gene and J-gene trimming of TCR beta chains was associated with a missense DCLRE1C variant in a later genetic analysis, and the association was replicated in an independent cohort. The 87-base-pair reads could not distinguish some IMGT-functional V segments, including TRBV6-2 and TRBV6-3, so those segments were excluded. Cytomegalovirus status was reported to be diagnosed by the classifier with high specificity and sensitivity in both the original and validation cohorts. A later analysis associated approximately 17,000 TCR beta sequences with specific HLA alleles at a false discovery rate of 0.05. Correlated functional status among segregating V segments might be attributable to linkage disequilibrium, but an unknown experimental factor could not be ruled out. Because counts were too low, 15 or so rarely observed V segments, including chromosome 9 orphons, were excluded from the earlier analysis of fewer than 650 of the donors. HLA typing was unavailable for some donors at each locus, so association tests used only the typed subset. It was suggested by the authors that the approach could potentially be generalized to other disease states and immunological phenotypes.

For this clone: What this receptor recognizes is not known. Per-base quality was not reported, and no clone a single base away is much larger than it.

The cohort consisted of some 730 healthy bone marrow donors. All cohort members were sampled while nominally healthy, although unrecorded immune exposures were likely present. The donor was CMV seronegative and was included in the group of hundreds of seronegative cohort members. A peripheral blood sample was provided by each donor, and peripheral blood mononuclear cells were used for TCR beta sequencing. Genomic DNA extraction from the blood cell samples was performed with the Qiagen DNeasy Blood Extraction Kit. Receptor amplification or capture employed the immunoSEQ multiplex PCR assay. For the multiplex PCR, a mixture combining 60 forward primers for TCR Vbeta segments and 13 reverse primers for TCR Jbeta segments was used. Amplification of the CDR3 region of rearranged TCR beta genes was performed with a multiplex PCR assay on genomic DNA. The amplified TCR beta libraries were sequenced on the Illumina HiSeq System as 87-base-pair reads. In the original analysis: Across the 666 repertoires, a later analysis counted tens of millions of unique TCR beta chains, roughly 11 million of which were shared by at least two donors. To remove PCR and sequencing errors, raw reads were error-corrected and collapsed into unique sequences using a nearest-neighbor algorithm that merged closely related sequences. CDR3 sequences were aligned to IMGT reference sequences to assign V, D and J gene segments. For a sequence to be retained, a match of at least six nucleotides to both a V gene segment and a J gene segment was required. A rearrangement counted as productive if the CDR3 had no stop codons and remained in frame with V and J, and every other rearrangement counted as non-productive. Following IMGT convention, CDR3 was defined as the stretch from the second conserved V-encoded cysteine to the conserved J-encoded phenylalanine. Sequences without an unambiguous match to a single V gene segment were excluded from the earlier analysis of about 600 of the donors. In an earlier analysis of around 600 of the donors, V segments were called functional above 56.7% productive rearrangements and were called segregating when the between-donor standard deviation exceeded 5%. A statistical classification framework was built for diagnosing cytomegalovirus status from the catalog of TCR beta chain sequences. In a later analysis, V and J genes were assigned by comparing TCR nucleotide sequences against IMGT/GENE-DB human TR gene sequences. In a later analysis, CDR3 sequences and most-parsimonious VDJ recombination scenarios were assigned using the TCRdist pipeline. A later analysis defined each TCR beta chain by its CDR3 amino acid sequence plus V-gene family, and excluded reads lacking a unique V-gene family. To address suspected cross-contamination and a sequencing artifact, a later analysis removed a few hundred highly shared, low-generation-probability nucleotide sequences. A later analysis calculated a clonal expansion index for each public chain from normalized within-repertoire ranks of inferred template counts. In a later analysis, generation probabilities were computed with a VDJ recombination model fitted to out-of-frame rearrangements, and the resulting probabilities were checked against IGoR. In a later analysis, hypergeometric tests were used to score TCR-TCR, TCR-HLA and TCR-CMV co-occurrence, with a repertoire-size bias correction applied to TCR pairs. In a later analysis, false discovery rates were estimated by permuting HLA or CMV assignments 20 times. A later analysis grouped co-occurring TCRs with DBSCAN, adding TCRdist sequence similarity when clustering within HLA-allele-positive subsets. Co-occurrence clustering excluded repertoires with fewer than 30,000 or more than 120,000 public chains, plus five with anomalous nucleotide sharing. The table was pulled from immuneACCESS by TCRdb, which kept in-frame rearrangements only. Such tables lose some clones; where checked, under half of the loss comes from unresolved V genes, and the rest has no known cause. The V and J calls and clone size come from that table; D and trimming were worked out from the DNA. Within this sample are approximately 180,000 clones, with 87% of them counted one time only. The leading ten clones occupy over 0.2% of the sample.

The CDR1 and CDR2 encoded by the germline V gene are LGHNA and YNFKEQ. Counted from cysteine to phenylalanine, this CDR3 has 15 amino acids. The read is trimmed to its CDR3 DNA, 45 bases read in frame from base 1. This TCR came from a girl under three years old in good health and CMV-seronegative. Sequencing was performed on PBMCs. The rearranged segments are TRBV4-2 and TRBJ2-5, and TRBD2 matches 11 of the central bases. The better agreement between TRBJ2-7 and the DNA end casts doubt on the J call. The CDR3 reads CASSQDLAGGYEQYF. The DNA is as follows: TGTGCCAGCAGCCAAGATCTAGCGGGAGGCTACGAGCAGTACTTC.